This T cell receptor (beta chain) was found in a study of blood T cell repertoires in COVID-19. Assay: immunoSEQ multiplex PCR; the TCRdb copy retains only in-frame clones and omits some. The data show about 200,000 clones, with roughly nine tenths seen just once and around 1.2% held by the top ten. Unmatched junction bases numbered 9, after V lost 4 bases and J lost 6 bases. The length of the CDR3 is 15 residues. Germline-derived CDR1 and CDR2 are MGHRA and YSYEKL. Material: peripheral blood. This chain connects TRBV4-1 to TRBJ2-7; 10 nucleotides agree with TRBD2. The TCR comes from a man in his thirties or forties with acute or convalescent COVID-19. DNA of the CDR3: TGCGCCAGCAGCCCGCTGGTAGCGGGGGGAACCGAGCAGTACTTC. Amino acid sequence: CASSPLVAGGTEQYF.